This T cell receptor (beta chain) was retrieved from a study of cytomegalovirus exposure and HLA in healthy donors. General observations from the study: Later on, an analysis showed TCR association rates differing by HLA locus, with DRB1 the most and HLA-C the fewest.

On this clone itself: The antigen is not known.

Primers: 60 Vbeta forward and 13 Jbeta reverse. The table came from immunoSEQ multiplex PCR; TCRdb's copy has only in-frame clones and leaves some out. The data show about 160,000 clones, with around 80% seen just once and roughly 6.5% held by the top ten. The ends lost 6 bases at V and 8 bases at J; junction bases unmatched: 10. There are 14 residues in the CDR3. Germline V gives CDR1 MNHEY, CDR2 SVGAGI. Sequencing was carried out using PBMCs. This receptor was obtained from a man between 45 and 60 years old in good health and CMV-seropositive. The rearrangement uses TRBV6-5 and TRBJ1-1; 9 bases fit TRBD1. The DNA of the CDR3 is TGTGCCAGCAGCAACTCTGCTGGGACAGGGGAAGCTTTCTTT. Its translation is CASSNSAGTGEAFF.